This TCR beta chain was identified during a study of T cells after yellow fever vaccination. The study's findings and limits: Reappearing after the booster were most of the clones from primary vaccination (roughly 95% CD4, approximately 85% CD8).

MiXCR, applied by TCRdb to the 5' RACE reads, yields one record per CDR3 protein. This table has about 430,000 distinct CDR3 sequences, around 20% appearing once. The CDR3 is 13 amino acids. V lost 6 bases to trimming and J lost 4 bases, with 12 bases between them. CDR1 MDHEN and CDR2 SYDVKM come from the germline V gene. This clonotype was seen more than once but under ten times. Its specificity is unknown. The TCR was taken from a man aged 18 to 30 who received the YFV17D yellow fever vaccine. The sample here was PBMCs, taken before the yellow fever booster vaccination. The V gene is TRBV28, the J gene TRBJ1-2; D unclear. The CDR3 DNA reads TGTGCCAGCAGCCCACTGGGTGTCTATGGCTACACCTTC. Translating gives CASSPLGVYGYTF.